A single T cell receptor beta chain is shown here with its context. This specimen belongs to a study of blood T cell repertoires in COVID-19. The overall study: Some COVID-19 samples were acute and others convalescent; all came from the United States, Italy and Spain. The cDNA or gDNA used as material had been derived from T cells, B-cell-depleted T cells, or PBMCs.

Source study methods: For nucleated cells, counts were estimated from reference gene primer amplification. Method: immunoSEQ multiplex PCR; TCRdb's copy keeps in-frame clones and lacks some. That table furnishes V, J and clone size, whereas the DNA furnished D and trimming. Of tens of thousands of clones in the sample, 65% to 85% were seen once. Germline lookup yields CDR1 MNHEY and CDR2 SVGAGI. This CDR3 is 15 amino acids long. V shed 6 bases and J shed 4 bases, with 18 bases lying between them. The J gene is TRBJ2-5, the V gene TRBV6-5; D may be TRBD2 (7 bases). This TCR was sampled from a human donor in a cohort sampled during active COVID-19. Sequencing was carried out using peripheral blood. As DNA, the CDR3 is TGTGCCAGCAGCCAACGGGCGGGGGCGAGAGAGACCCAGTACTTC. As protein: CASSQRAGARETQYF.